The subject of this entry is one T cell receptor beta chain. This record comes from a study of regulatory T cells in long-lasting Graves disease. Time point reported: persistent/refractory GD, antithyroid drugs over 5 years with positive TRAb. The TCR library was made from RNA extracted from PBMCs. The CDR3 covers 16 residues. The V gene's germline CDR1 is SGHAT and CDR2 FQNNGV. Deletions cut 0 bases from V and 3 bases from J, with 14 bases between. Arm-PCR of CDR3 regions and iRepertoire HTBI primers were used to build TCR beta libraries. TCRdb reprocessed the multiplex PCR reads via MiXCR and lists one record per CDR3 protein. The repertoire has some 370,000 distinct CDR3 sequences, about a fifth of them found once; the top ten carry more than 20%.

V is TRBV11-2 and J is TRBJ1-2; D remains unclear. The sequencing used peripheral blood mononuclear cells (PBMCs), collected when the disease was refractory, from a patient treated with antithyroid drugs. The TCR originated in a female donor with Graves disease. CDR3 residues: CASSLDTGTLDYGYTF. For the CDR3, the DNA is TGTGCCAGCAGCTTAGACACCGGTACCCTAGACTATGGCTACACCTTC. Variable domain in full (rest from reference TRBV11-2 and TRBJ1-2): EAGVAQSPRYKIIEKRQSVAFWCNPISGHATLYWYQQILGQGPKLLIQFQNNGVVDDSQLPKDRFSAERLKGVDSTLKIQPAKLEDSAVYLCASSLDTGTLDYGYTFGSGTRLTVV.